The present TCR beta chain was sequenced within a study of T cell changes during pregnancy in multiple sclerosis. The CDR3 spans 12 residues. Germline V CDR1 and CDR2: SGDLS, YYNGEE. Trimming stripped 4 bases from V and 6 bases from J, with 7 bases between. TCRdb's copy holds only in-frame clones and misses some; the assay was immunoSEQ multiplex PCR. The data show around 96,000 clones, 90% to 95% seen once. This rearrangement joins TRBV9 to TRBJ2-2; D is ambiguous. The sequence was collected from a female donor with multiple sclerosis, enrolled in a pregnancy study. The starting material was peripheral blood, obtained in the first trimester of pregnancy. CDR3 DNA sequence: TGTGCCAGCAGCTTACTCCCCGGGGAGCTGTTTTTT. It is translated as CASSLLPGELFF.